This paragraph covers one T cell receptor beta chain sequence. V shed 0 bases and J 0 bases; nucleotides not matched to a gene: 5. This CDR3 is built from 17 residues. The source of the sample is a study of blood T cell repertoires in COVID-19. Data came from immunoSEQ multiplex PCR; TCRdb stores just in-frame clones and leaves some out. The sample has more than 11,000 clones; roughly nine tenths are singletons. The chain links TRBV23-1 to TRBJ1-5; 7 bases agree with TRBD1. TRBV23-1 is marked as an open reading frame, function uncertain. This clonotype originated in a man aged 45-65 years with active COVID-19. Sample: peripheral blood. DNA of the CDR3: TGCGCCAGCAGTCAATCCAGGGGGGAATATAGCAATCAGCCCCAGCATTTT. This sequence encodes CASSQSRGEYSNQPQHF.